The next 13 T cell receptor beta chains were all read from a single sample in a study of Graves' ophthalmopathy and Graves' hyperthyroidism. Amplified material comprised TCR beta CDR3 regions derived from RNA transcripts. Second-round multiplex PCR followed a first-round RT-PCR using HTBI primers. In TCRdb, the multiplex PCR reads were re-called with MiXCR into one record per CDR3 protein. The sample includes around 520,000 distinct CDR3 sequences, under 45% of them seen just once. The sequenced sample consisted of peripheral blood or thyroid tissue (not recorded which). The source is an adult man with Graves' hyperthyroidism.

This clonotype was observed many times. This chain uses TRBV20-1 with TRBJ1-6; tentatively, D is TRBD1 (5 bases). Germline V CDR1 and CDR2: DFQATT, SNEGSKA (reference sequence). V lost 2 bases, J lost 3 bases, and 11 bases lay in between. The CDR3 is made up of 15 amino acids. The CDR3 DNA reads TGCAGTGCTAGATGGGGGAGGGTCTATAATTCACCCCTCCACTTT. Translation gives CSARWGRVYNSPLHF.

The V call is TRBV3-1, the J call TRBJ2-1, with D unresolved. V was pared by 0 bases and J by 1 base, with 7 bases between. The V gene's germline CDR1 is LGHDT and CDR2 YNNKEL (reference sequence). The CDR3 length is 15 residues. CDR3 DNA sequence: TGTGCCAGCAGCCAAGAACAGATGTCCTACAATGAGCAGTTCTTC. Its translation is CASSQEQMSYNEQFF.

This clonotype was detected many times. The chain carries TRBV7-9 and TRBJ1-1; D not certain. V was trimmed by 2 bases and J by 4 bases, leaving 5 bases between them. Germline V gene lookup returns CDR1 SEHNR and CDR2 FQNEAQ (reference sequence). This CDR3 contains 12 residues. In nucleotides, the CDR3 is TGTGCCAGCAGCTTACAAACCACTGAAGCTTTCTTT. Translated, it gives CASSLQTTEAFF.

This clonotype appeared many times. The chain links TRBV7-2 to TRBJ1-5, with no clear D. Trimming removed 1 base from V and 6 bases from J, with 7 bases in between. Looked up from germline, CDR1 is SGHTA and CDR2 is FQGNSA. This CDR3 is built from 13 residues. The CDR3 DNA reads TGTGCCAGCAGCTTAGATCGGACTCAGCCCCAGCATTTT. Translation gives CASSLDRTQPQHF.

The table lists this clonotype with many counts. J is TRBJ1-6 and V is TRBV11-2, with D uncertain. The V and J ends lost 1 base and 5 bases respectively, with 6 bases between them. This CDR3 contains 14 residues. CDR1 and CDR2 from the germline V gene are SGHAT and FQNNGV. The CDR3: CASSLVRNNSPLHF. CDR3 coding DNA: TGTGCCAGCAGCTTAGTCCGGAATAATTCACCCCTCCACTTT.

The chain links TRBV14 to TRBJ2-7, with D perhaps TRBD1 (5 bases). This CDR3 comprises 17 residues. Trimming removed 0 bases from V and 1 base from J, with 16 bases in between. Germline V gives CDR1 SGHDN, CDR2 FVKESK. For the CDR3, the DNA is TGTGCCAGCAGCCAAGAACGGTTGGTCAGGGAATCCTACGAGCAGTACTTC. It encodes CASSQERLVRESYEQYF. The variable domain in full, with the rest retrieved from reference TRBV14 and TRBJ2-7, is EAGVTQFPSHSVIEKGQTVTLRCDPISGHDNLYWYRRVMGKEIKFLLHFVKESKQDESGMPNNRFLAERTGGTYSTLKVQPAELEDSGVYFCASSQERLVRESYEQYFGPGTRLTVT.

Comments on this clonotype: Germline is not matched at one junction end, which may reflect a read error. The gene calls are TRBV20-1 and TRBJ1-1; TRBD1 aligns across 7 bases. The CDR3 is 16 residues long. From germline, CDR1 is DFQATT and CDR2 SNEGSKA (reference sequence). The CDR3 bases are TGCAGTGCTAGAGATGGGGCCCAGGGGGGTTACACTGAAGCTTCCTTT. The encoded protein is CSARDGAQGGYTEASF.

In nucleotides, the CDR3 is TGCAGTGCTACGATTTTAGCGGGAGTACGGGATACGCAGTATTTT. Translated: CSATILAGVRDTQYF. J is TRBJ2-3 and V is TRBV20-1, with 9 bases lining up with TRBD2. V shed 4 bases and J 6 bases; nucleotides not matched to a gene: 11. CDR3 length: 15 residues. CDR1 and CDR2 (germline): DFQATT, SNEGSKA (reference sequence).

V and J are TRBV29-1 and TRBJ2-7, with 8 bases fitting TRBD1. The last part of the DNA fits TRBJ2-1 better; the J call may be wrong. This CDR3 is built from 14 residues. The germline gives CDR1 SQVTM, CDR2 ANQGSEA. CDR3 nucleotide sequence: TGCAGCGTTGAAGATCAACAGGGGGTGGATGAGCAGTTCTTC. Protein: CSVEDQQGVDEQFF.

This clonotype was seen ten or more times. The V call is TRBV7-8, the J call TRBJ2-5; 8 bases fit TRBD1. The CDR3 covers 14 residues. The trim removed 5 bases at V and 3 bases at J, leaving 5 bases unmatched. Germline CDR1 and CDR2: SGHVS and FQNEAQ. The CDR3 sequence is CASSPDREEETQYF. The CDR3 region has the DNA TGTGCCAGCAGCCCGGACAGGGAGGAAGAGACCCAGTACTTC.

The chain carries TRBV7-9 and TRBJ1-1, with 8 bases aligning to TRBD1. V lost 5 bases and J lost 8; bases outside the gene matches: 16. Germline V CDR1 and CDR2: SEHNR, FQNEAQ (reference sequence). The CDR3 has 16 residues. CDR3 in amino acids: CASSPIDRGASMEAFF. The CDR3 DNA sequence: TGTGCCAGCAGCCCCATTGACAGGGGCGCCAGCATGGAAGCTTTCTTT.

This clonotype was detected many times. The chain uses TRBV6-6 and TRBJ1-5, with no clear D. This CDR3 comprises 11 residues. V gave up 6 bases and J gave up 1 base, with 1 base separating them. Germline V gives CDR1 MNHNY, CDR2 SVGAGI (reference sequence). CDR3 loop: CASSSNQPQHF. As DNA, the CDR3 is TGTGCCAGCAGCAGCAATCAGCCCCAGCATTTT.

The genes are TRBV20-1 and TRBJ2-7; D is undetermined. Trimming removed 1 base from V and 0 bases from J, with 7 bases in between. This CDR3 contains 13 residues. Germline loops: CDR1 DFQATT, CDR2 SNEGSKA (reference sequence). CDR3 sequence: CSARGVSSYEQYF. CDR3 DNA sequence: TGCAGTGCTAGAGGGGTGAGCTCCTACGAGCAGTACTTC.